This entry lists 10 T cell receptor beta chains sequenced from one sample in a study of T cell responses to AZD1222 COVID-19 vaccine. Clones were read by immunoSEQ multiplex PCR, and TCRdb kept only the in-frame ones, dropping some. The sample includes 100,000 or so clones, approximately 88% seen only once; the top ten take less than 3.5%. The material sequenced was peripheral blood, taken on day 0 of AZD1222 vaccination. These receptor sequences come from an adult in good health.

This clone was counted a single time. CDR3 bases: TGTGCCAGTAGGGGGCGGGTTGGAGAGACCCAGTACTTC. It specifies CASRGRVGETQYF. The chain recombines TRBV19 with TRBJ2-5; D might be TRBD1 or TRBD2, each matching 5 bases. The germline V gene has CDR1 LNHDA and CDR2 SQIVND (reference sequence). V was shortened by 6 bases and J by 4 bases, with 12 bases between the two germline ends. The CDR3 has 13 residues. Based on the CDR3 plus reference TRBV19 and TRBJ2-5, the full variable domain is DGGITQSPKYLFRKEGQNVTLSCEQNLNHDAMYWYRQDPGQGLRLIYYSQIVNDFQKGDIAEGYSVSREKKESFPLTVTSAQKNPTAFYLCASRGRVGETQYFGPGTRLLVL.

The chain carries TRBV6-5 and TRBJ2-1; possibly TRBD2 for D (6 bases). Trimming took 6 bases from V and 7 from J, leaving 7 bases between them. CDR3 length: 11 residues. Germline loops: CDR1 MNHEY, CDR2 SVGAGI. The CDR3: CASRGLNEQFF. The CDR3 coding sequence is TGTGCCAGCAGAGGACTAAATGAGCAGTTCTTC.

The chain joins TRBV15 to TRBJ1-4; TRBD1 agrees at 8 bases. The CDR3 runs 15 residues. Trimming removed 4 bases from V and 7 bases from J; junction bases left unmatched: 8. Germline loops: CDR1 LNHNV, CDR2 YYDKDF (reference sequence). The CDR3 nucleotides read TGTGCCACCAGCAAAAGACAGGGACAGGCTGAAAAACTGTTTTTT. Encoded protein: CATSKRQGQAEKLFF.

This clone has more than one count but fewer than ten. This chain links TRBV6-4 with TRBJ2-3, with 9 bases aligning to TRBD1. The J segment lost 6 bases and the V segment lost 2 bases, leaving 6 bases of the junction unmatched. Germline CDR1 MRHNA, CDR2 SNTAGT. The CDR3 loop spans 15 amino acids. Here the CDR3 DNA reads TGTGCCAGCAGTGACGGGGGACAGGGCGGGGATACGCAGTATTTT. Its translation: CASSDGGQGGDTQYF.

The V call is TRBV19, the J call TRBJ2-5; TRBD1 or TRBD2 may be the D gene (5 bases each). The CDR3 has 14 amino acids. CDR1 is LNHDA and CDR2 is SQIVND in the germline V gene (reference sequence). Trimming pared 1 base from V and 5 bases from J, leaving 11 bases between. CDR3 residues: CASSIGGVSETQYF. The CDR3 coding sequence is TGTGCCAGTAGTATAGGAGGGGTTTCGGAGACCCAGTACTTC.

The chain links TRBV24-1 to TRBJ2-1; 11 bases are a match to TRBD2. Germline lookup yields CDR1 KGHDR and CDR2 SFDVKD. This CDR3 is built from 22 residues. After removal of 3 bases from V and 6 bases from J, the junction contained 24 bases not matched to a gene. The chain's CDR3 is CATSDRFTGRSGRAAIGNEQFF. The CDR3, as DNA: TGTGCCACCAGTGATCGATTTACGGGGCGTAGCGGGAGGGCCGCCATTGGCAATGAGCAGTTCTTC.

This sequence joins TRBV7-3 and TRBJ1-1; D is undetermined. This CDR3 is 13 amino acids long. V was shortened by 1 base and J by 5 bases, with 8 bases between the two germline ends. The germline gives CDR1 SGHTA, CDR2 FQGTGA. For the CDR3, the DNA is TGTGCCAGCAGCTTAATGCCGGGGACTGAAGCTTTCTTT. This encodes CASSLMPGTEAFF. The full variable domain, with the rest looked up from reference TRBV7-3 and TRBJ1-1, is GAGVSQTPSNKVTEKGKYVELRCDPISGHTALYWYRQSLGQGPEFLIYFQGTGAADDSGLPNDRFFAVRPEGSVSTLKIQRTERGDSAVYLCASSLMPGTEAFFGQGTRLTVV.

The V and J genes are TRBV29-1 and TRBJ2-3; 7 nucleotides align to TRBD2. This CDR3 comprises 16 residues. J was trimmed by 2 bases and V by 1 base; bases with no gene match: 9. Germline CDR1 and CDR2: SQVTM and ANQGSEA. For the CDR3, the DNA is TGCAGCGTTGAAGCGGGAGGAACCCAGGCCACAGATACGCAGTATTTT. Translation gives CSVEAGGTQATDTQYF.

The rearrangement links TRBV27 to TRBJ1-3; 9 nucleotides agree with TRBD1. Germline trimming cut 6 bases from V and 7 bases from J; bases unmatched to any gene: 7. The germline V gene has CDR1 MNHEY and CDR2 SMNVEV (reference sequence). CDR3 length: 14 residues. Here the CDR3 DNA reads TGTGCCAGCAGACCGACAGGGGGTGTTAACACCATATATTTT. Translating gives CASRPTGGVNTIYF.

The CDR3 here is CASSLSGQNTDTQYF. The CDR3 DNA reads TGTGCCAGCAGCTTAAGCGGGCAGAACACAGATACGCAGTATTTT. This rearrangement joins TRBV7-3 to TRBJ2-3; D is perhaps TRBD2 (5 bases). CDR3 length equals 15 residues. CDR1 SGHTA and CDR2 FQGTGA come from the germline V gene. Trimming cost V 1 base and J 2 bases, with 10 bases left between them. Drawing the rest from reference TRBV7-3 and TRBJ2-3, the complete variable domain is GAGVSQTPSNKVTEKGKYVELRCDPISGHTALYWYRQSLGQGPEFLIYFQGTGAADDSGLPNDRFFAVRPEGSVSTLKIQRTERGDSAVYLCASSLSGQNTDTQYFGPGTRLTVL.